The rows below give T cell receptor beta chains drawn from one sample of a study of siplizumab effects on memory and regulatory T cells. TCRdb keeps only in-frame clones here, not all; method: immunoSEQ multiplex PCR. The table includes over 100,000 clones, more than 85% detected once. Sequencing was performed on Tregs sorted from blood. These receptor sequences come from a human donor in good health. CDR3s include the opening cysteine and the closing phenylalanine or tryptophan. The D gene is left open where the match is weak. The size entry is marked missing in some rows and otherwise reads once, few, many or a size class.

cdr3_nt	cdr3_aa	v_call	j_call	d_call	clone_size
TGTGCCAGCAGCGTGGCGACAGGGTTTAACTATGGCTACACCTTC	CASSVATGFNYGYTF	TRBV9	TRBJ1-2	TRBD1	.
TGCGCCACCCAGGGACTACCGGCAGATACGCAGTATTTT	CATQGLPADTQYF	TRBV10-2	TRBJ2-3	TRBD2	.
TGTGCCAGCAGCGTCCGGGACTACTACACAGATACGCAGTATTTT	CASSVRDYYTDTQYF	TRBV9	TRBJ2-3	TRBD2	.
TGTGCCAGCGTGTTTCGAGCGTTAGGAAGACAAGAGACCCAGTACTTC	CASVFRALGRQETQYF	TRBV2	TRBJ2-5	.	.
TGTGCCATTAAACGGGAGAGGGTCGGTCCCGGGGAGCTGTTTTTT	CAIKRERVGPGELFF	TRBV10-3	TRBJ2-2	.	.
TGCGCCAGCAGCGAGACTAGCGAACCCTTCAATGAGCAGTTCTTC	CASSETSEPFNEQFF	TRBV5-1	TRBJ2-1	TRBD2	.
TGCGCCAGCAGCTCCGACGGGACAGGAAGTAACTATGGCTACACCTTC	CASSSDGTGSNYGYTF	TRBV5-1	TRBJ1-2	TRBD1	once
TGTGCCAGCAGCTTATGGGGGGTTACCTCTGGGGCCAACGTCCTGACTTTC	CASSLWGVTSGANVLTF	TRBV7-9	TRBJ2-6	.	.
TGTGCCAGCAATAGCGATGGGGGGGATCCCTACGAGCAGTACTTC	CASNSDGGDPYEQYF	TRBV2	TRBJ2-7	TRBD2	.
TGTGCCAGCAGCCCGACCGAGGGGGAGCTGTTTTTT	CASSPTEGELFF	TRBV5-4	TRBJ2-2	.	.
TGTGCCAGCAGCGTATCGAGGGGGCGAGAGACCCAGTACTTC	CASSVSRGRETQYF	TRBV9	TRBJ2-5	TRBD1	.
TGTGCCATCGGGAGGACAGGGGGGAATGAAAAACTGTTTTTT	CAIGRTGGNEKLFF	TRBV10-3	TRBJ1-4	TRBD1	once
TGTGCCATCAGAGAGACAGCGAACACCGGGGAGCTGTTTTTT	CAIRETANTGELFF	TRBV10-3	TRBJ2-2	.	.
TGTGCCAGCAGTGACCGGGAGGGCTACAATGAGCAGTTCTTC	CASSDREGYNEQFF	TRBV2	TRBJ2-1	TRBD2	.
TGTGCCAGCAGAGAGGGCTATGGCTACACCTTC	CASREGYGYTF	TRBV6-6	TRBJ1-2	.	.
TGTGCCAGTAGTAGGGGGTTTAAGACCGGGGAGCTGTTTTTT	CASSRGFKTGELFF	TRBV19	TRBJ2-2	.	.
TGCAGCGTTGATAAGAGCCTGAACACTGAAGCTTTCTTT	CSVDKSLNTEAFF	TRBV29-1	TRBJ1-1	.	.
TGTGCCAGTAGTATAGCTGCAAATGAAAAACTGTTTTTT	CASSIAANEKLFF	TRBV19	TRBJ1-4	.	.
TGTGCCAGCAGCTCGGGGACTAGCGGATACAATGAGCAGTTCTTC	CASSSGTSGYNEQFF	TRBV11-3	TRBJ2-1	TRBD2	.
TGTGCCTGGAGTTACCCGACTAGCGGGGGGGACAATGAGCAGTTCTTC	CAWSYPTSGGDNEQFF	TRBV30	TRBJ2-1	TRBD2	.
TGTGCCATCAGTCAGGGTGGCACTGAAGCTTTCTTT	CAISQGGTEAFF	TRBV10-3	TRBJ1-1	.	once
TGTGCCAGCAGCGTAGACGAGGGCAGAGGGGAGACCCAGTACTTC	CASSVDEGRGETQYF	TRBV9	TRBJ2-5	.	.
TGTGCCAGCAGCGTCGGGGCGGGGGCAGATACGCAGTATTTT	CASSVGAGADTQYF	TRBV9	TRBJ2-3	TRBD2	once
TGTGCCAGCAGCCCGGGGGGGTCTTCACCCCTCCACTTT	CASSPGGSSPLHF	TRBV11-2	TRBJ1-6	.	.
TGTGCCAGCAGCTTGGGGGCCGGTGCCTCCTACGAGCAGTACTTC	CASSLGAGASYEQYF	TRBV5-4	TRBJ2-7	.	.
TGCGCCAGCAGCCAAGATGGGGGCCAGGTCCGGGAGCTGTTTTTT	CASSQDGGQVRELFF	TRBV4-1	TRBJ2-2	.	.